This passage covers 14 T cell receptor beta chains from one sample sequenced in a study of T-cell memory formation after mild COVID-19. A single record per CDR3 protein comes from TCRdb applying MiXCR to the 5' RACE reads. The sample has hundreds of thousands of distinct CDR3 sequences, less than 20% seen once; the top ten hold roughly 21%. Sequenced input: PBMCs or a T cell subset sorted from them (not recorded which). The receptors here all came from a man aged 18 to 29 who had mild COVID-19 (a few samples of this study predate the infection). Cell type and time point are not known.

This chain connects TRBV5-1 to TRBJ1-1, with D possibly matching TRBD1 (5 bases). V shed 0 bases and J shed 3 bases, with 12 bases lying between them. Germline V CDR1 and CDR2: SGHRS, YFSETQ. The CDR3 is 15 amino acids. CDR3 DNA: TGCGCCAGCAGCTTGGTGGCAGGACATTACACTGAAGCTTTCTTT. It is translated as CASSLVAGHYTEAFF.

The gene calls are TRBV6-5 and TRBJ1-4; unclear D gene. The CDR3 consists of 21 residues. Trimming removed 5 bases from V and 5 bases from J, with 33 bases in between. In germline, CDR1 is MNHEY, CDR2 SVGAGI. In nucleotides, the CDR3 is TGTGCCAGCAGTCATCCCGACGGGGTCTCAACCGTCTACCCCCTCAATGAAAAACTGTTTTTT. As protein: CASSHPDGVSTVYPLNEKLFF.

This clonotype was recorded a few times. Germline and junction disagree at one end, which may indicate a read error. The chain carries TRBV7-8 and TRBJ1-5; D remains unclear. Per germline, CDR1 SGHVS and CDR2 FQNEAQ. The CDR3 extends over 16 amino acids. The CDR3 DNA reads TGTGCCAGCAGCTTAGTATGGCCTTCTAGAAGTCAGCCTCAGCATTTT. Translating gives CASSLVWPSRSQPQHF. Combining the CDR3 with reference TRBV7-8 and TRBJ1-5 gives the whole variable domain GAGVSQSPRYKVAKRGQDVALRCDPISGHVSLFWYQQALGQGPEFLTYFQNEAQLDKSGLPSDRFFAERPEGSVSTLKIQRTQQEDSAVYLCASSLVWPSRSQPQHFGDGTRLSIL.

The chain recombines TRBV7-3 with TRBJ2-3, with D unclear. V lost 5 bases and J 1 base, leaving 13 bases between the germline ends. CDR1 and CDR2 from the germline V gene are SGHTA and FQGTGA. The CDR3 is 15 amino acids. CDR3 protein: CASSRSPGGTDTQYF. The CDR3 nucleotides are TGTGCCAGCAGCAGAAGCCCGGGCGGCACAGATACGCAGTATTTT.

Only a few counts were recorded for this clonotype. The rearrangement uses TRBV9 and TRBJ2-3, with D possibly matching TRBD2 (5 bases). Germline CDR1 is SGDLS and CDR2 is YYNGEE. The CDR3 is 15 amino acids. The V end was cut by 0 bases, the J end by 5 bases, with 13 bases between. The CDR3 protein is CASSVGGVAIDTQYF. As DNA, the CDR3 is TGTGCCAGCAGCGTAGGTGGGGTAGCGATAGATACGCAGTATTTT.

V is TRBV23-1 and J is TRBJ1-5; D ambiguous. TRBV23-1 is an open reading frame, and its role is uncertain. The CDR3 is 12 residues long. Trimming shortened V by 4 bases and J by 7 bases, and 8 bases separated the two germline ends. The CDR3: CASSPRIQPQHF. The CDR3 DNA sequence: TGCGCCAGCAGTCCGCGGATCCAGCCCCAGCATTTT.

The rearrangement uses TRBV7-6 and TRBJ2-4, with TRBD2 matching over 7 bases. CDR3 size: 14 residues. The ends lost 5 bases at V and 8 bases at J; junction bases unmatched: 9. CDR1 is SGHVS, CDR2 FNYEAQ, per germline. The CDR3: CASSPSGGGDIQYF. The DNA for the CDR3 is TGTGCCAGCAGCCCTAGCGGCGGGGGAGACATTCAGTACTTC.

This chain uses TRBV7-2 with TRBJ1-5; TRBD1 might be the D (5 bases). Trimming shortened V by 7 bases and J by 4 bases, and 17 bases separated the two germline ends. In germline, CDR1 is SGHTA, CDR2 FQGNSA. This CDR3 contains 15 residues. As DNA, the CDR3 is TGTGCCAGCACCCCCTCGGGGCCCGGGAATCAGCCCCAGCATTTT. It is translated as CASTPSGPGNQPQHF. Variable domain in full (rest from reference TRBV7-2 and TRBJ1-5): GAGVSQSPSNKVTEKGKDVELRCDPISGHTALYWYRQSLGQGLEFLIYFQGNSAPDKSGLPSDRFSAERTGGSVSTLTIQRTQQEDSAVYLCASTPSGPGNQPQHFGDGTRLSIL.

This clonotype was counted a few times. The gene calls are TRBV20-1 and TRBJ2-5, with unresolved D. V was shortened by 3 bases and J by 1 base, with 9 bases between the two germline ends. Germline values: CDR1 DFQATT, CDR2 SNEGSKA (reference sequence). This CDR3 spans 13 amino acids. The CDR3 sequence: CSASTVVQETQYF. CDR3 DNA sequence: TGCAGTGCTAGCACAGTGGTCCAAGAGACCCAGTACTTC.

This rearrangement joins TRBV9 to TRBJ2-1; D may be TRBD1 (7 bases). Germline CDR1 is SGDLS and CDR2 is YYNGEE. Trimming removed 6 bases at V and 1 base at J, with 14 bases between. The CDR3 has 15 amino acids. Written as DNA, the CDR3 is TGTGCCAGCACCAGGGGGGATACATCCTACAATGAGCAGTTCTTC. Encoded protein: CASTRGDTSYNEQFF.

The genes are TRBV10-2 and TRBJ2-4, with TRBD1 matching 10 bases. CDR1 and CDR2 (germline): WSHSY, SAAADI. The CDR3 totals 19 residues. V was pared by 6 bases and J by 0 bases, with 14 bases of the junction left unmatched. This chain's CDR3 is CASSKTGGQILLAKNIQYF. The CDR3 nucleotides are TGCGCCAGCAGCAAGACAGGGGGCCAGATCCTCCTAGCCAAAAACATTCAGTACTTC.

This rearrangement joins TRBV2 to TRBJ1-1; D is uncertain. V was cut by 4 bases and J by 5 bases, with 8 bases left in between. The CDR3 contains 12 residues. Germline CDR1 reads SNHLY; CDR2 reads FYNNEI. The CDR3 nucleotides are TGTGCCAGCAGTGGTATTTCGACTGAAGCTTTCTTT. It is translated as CASSGISTEAFF.

In this sample, this clonotype turned up a few times. V usage is TRBV5-1 and J usage is TRBJ2-5; D might be TRBD2 (6 bases). This CDR3 has 13 residues. Trimming left V 4 bases short and J 3 bases short, with 10 bases between. Germline values: CDR1 SGHRS, CDR2 YFSETQ. CDR3 nucleotide sequence: TGCGCCAGCAGCGCGGGACCGGAAGAGACCCAGTACTTC. Translated: CASSAGPEETQYF.

This chain connects TRBV6-2 or TRBV6-3 to TRBJ2-7, with D maybe TRBD1 (5 bases). The CDR3 runs to 15 residues. The V end lost 4 bases, the J end lost 0 bases, and 13 bases lay between the germline ends. Germline V gene data show CDR1 as MNHEY and CDR2 as SVGEGT. The CDR3 protein is CASSFQGSSSYEQYF. The CDR3 bases are TGTGCCAGCAGTTTTCAGGGATCGTCCTCCTACGAGCAGTACTTC.